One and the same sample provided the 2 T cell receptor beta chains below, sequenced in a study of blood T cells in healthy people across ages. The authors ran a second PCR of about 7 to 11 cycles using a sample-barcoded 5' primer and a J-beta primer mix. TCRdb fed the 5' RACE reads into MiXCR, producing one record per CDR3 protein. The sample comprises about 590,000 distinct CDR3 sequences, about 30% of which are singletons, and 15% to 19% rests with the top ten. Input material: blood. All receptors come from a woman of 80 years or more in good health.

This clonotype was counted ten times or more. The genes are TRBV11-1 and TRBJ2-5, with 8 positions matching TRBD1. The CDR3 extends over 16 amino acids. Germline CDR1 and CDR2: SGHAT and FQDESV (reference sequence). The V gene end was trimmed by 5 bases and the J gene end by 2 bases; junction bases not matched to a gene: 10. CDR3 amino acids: CASSLTGGFLQETQYF. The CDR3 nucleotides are TGTGCCAGCAGCCTAACAGGGGGATTCCTTCAAGAGACCCAGTACTTC.

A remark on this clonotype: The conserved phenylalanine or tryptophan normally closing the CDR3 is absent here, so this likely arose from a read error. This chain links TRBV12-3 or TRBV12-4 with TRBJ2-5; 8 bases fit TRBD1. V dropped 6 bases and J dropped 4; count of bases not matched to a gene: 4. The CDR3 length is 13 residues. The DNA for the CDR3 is TGTGCCAGCAGCCCAGGACAGGGAGAGACCCAGTACTCC. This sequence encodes CASSPGQGETQYS.